This TCR beta chain was documented in a study of blood T cell repertoires in COVID-19. Study details: Material from acute and convalescent COVID-19 was sourced from the United States, Italy and Spain. In each case, the material was cDNA or gDNA derived from T cells, B-cell-depleted T cells, or PBMCs.

Patients of the Seattle cohort, enrolled during active infection, were followed longitudinally. As processed by the authors: Amplification of reference gene primers provided the estimated nucleated cell counts. Assay used: immunoSEQ multiplex PCR; TCRdb lists only in-frame clones, some missing. V and J calls and clone size are those listed in that table; D and trimming were worked out from the DNA. The sample yields roughly 260,000 clones, 91% seen once. There are 15 residues in the CDR3. The germline V gene encodes CDR1 SQVTM and CDR2 ANQGSEA. Trimming cost V 4 bases and J 1 base; bases outside gene matches: 9.

The chain combines TRBV29-1 with TRBJ1-1, with 7 bases matching TRBD1. The receptor comes from a person aged 18 to 35 with COVID-19, enrolled during active disease. Material for sequencing was peripheral blood. The CDR3 nucleotides are TGCAGCGTTGGGGCTGGGACAGCGAGGAACACTGAAGCTTTCTTT. Amino acid sequence: CSVGAGTARNTEAFF. The full variable domain, rest sourced from reference TRBV29-1 and TRBJ1-1, is SAVISQKPSRDICQRGTSLTIQCQVDSQVTMMFWYRQQPGQSLTLIATANQGSEATYESGFVIDKFPISRPNLTFSTLTVSNMSPEDSSIYLCSVGAGTARNTEAFFGQGTRLTVV.